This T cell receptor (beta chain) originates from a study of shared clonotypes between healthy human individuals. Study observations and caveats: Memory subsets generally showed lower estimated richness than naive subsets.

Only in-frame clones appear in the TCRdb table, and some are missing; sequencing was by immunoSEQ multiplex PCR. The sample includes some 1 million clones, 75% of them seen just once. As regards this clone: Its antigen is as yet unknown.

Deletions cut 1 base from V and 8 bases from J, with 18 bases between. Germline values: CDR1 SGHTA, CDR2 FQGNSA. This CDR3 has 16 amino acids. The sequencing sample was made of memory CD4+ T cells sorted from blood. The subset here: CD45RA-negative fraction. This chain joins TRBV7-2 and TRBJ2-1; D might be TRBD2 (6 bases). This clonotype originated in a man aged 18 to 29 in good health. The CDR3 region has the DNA TGTGCCAGCAGCTTAGTTCCCAGACGGGAGATCCATGAGCAGTTCTTC. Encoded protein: CASSLVPRREIHEQFF.